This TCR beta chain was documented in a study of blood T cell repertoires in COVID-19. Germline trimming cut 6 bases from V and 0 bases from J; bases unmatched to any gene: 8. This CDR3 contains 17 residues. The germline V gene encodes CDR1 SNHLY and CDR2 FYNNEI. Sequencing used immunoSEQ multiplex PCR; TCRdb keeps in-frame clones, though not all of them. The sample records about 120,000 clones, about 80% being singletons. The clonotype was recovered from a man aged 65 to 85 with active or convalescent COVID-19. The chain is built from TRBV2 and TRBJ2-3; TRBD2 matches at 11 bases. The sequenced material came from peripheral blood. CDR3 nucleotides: TGTGCCAGCAGAAGACTAGCGGGGAACCCTAGCACAGATACGCAGTATTTT. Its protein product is CASRRLAGNPSTDTQYF.